These T cell receptor beta chains were read from a single sample in a study of blood T cell repertoires in COVID-19. TCRdb's table, derived via immunoSEQ multiplex PCR, lists solely in-frame clones and lacks some. The data show some 170,000 clones, with about four fifths seen just once and roughly 8.1% held by the top ten. The specimen sequenced was peripheral blood. Receptors originate from a woman aged 70-85 years with acute or convalescent COVID-19. Both conserved end residues are part of each CDR3.

v_gene | CDR3aa
TRBV7-2 | CASSLGVAGTLLEQYF
TRBV2 | CASSEGQGIKGAFF
TRBV9 | CASSVESLAGVGTQYF
TRBV30 | CAWSEQGNTEAFF
TRBV29-1 | CSAPGLGNTIYF
TRBV7-3 | CASSLAGTSGGAETQYF
TRBV9 | CASSTPRDRGYYGYTF
TRBV6-5 | CASSPDRGLGETQYF
TRBV5-6 | CASSFRSNQPQHF
TRBV4-2 | CASSQDWGQSGFYGYTF
TRBV9 | CASSAGTSGRGEQFF
TRBV28 | CASSFLGSGRGDGNQPQHF
TRBV28 | CASSFHKPDRSPYEQYF
TRBV4-1 | CASSPSQGVEYGYTF
TRBV27 | CASSLGGGGTGELFF
TRBV19 | CASRGRGGETQYF
TRBV5-1 | CASSLRQGQNTGELFF
TRBV5-5 | CASSPRTGRSYNEQFF
TRBV5-4 | CASSLEYTGELFF
TRBV19 | CASSPTGNQETQYF
TRBV5-1 | CASTLGTGREKLFF
TRBV30 | CAWSVQRLNTEAFF
TRBV19 | CASSTGQTSYEQYF
TRBV29-1 | CSVGDSDQPQHF
TRBV7-2 | CASSLLLDSSEAFF
TRBV29-1 | CSVGQVAGGNTIYF
TRBV4-3 | CASSQGAGNQPQHF
TRBV28 | CASSFDTYQPQHF
TRBV5-1 | CASSLGTGYGYTF
TRBV7-2 | CASSLASTGAGNTIYF
TRBV19 | CASSIIAGGPDTQYF
TRBV2 | CASSEGLLIEQFF
TRBV4-1 | CASSPANYGYTF